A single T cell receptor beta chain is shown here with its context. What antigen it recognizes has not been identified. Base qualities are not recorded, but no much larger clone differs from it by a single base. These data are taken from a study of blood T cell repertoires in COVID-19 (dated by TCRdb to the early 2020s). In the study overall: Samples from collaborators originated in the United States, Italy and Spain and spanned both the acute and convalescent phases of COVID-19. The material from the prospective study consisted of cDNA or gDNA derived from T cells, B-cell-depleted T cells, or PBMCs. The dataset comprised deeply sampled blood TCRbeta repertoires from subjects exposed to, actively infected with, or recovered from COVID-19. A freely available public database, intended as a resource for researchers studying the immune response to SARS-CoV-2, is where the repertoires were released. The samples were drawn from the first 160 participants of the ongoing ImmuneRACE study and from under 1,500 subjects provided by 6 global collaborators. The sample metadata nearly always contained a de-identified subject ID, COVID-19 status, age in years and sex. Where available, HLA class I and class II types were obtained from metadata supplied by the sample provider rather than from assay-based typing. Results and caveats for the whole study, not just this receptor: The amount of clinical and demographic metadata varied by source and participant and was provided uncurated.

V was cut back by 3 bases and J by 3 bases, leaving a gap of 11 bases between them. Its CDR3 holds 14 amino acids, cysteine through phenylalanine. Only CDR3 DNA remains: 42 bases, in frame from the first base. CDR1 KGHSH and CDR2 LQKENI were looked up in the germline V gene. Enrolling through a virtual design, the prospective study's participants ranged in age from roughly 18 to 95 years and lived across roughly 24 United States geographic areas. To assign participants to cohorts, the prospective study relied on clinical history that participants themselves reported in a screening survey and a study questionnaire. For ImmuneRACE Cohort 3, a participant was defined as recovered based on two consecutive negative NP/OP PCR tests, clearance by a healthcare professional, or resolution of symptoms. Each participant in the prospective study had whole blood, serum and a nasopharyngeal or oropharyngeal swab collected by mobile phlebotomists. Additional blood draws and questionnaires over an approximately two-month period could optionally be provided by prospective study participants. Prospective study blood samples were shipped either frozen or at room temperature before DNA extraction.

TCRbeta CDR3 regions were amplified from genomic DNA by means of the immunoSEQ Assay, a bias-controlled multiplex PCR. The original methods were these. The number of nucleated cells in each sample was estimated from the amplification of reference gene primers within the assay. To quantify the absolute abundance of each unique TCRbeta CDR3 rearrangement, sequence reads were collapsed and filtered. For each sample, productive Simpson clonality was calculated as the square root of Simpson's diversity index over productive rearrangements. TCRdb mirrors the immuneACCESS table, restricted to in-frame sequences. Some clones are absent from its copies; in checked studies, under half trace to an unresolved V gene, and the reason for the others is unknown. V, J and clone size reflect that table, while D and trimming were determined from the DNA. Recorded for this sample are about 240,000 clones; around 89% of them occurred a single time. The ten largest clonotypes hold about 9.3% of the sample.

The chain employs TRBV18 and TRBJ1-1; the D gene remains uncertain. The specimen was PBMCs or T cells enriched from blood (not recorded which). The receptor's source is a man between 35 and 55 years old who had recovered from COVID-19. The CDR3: CASSPGWSDTEAFF. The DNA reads TGTGCCAGCTCACCCGGTTGGTCGGACACTGAAGCTTTCTTT.